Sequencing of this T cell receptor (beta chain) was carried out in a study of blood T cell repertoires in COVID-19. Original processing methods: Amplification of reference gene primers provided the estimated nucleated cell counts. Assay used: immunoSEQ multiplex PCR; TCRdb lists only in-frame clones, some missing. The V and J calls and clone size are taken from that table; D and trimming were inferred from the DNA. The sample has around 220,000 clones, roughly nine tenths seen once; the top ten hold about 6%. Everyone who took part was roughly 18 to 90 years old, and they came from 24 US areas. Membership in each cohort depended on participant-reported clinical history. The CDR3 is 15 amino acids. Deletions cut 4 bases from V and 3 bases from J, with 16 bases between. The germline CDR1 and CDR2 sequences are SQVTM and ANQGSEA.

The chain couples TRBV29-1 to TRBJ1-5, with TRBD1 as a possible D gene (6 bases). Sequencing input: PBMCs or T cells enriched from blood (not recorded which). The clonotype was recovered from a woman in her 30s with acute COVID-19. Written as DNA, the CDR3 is TGCAGCGTTGGGCCCGAGGCAGGGGTCAATCAGCCCCAGCATTTT. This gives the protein CSVGPEAGVNQPQHF.